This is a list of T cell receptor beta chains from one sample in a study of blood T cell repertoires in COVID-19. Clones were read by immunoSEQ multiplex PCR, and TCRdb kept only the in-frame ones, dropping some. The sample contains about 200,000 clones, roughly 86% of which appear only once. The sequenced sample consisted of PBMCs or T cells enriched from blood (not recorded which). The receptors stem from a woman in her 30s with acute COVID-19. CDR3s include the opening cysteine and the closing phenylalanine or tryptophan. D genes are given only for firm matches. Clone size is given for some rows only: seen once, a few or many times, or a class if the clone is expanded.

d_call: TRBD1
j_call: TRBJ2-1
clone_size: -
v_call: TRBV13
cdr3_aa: CASSPDRGEQFF
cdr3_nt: TGTGCCAGCAGCCCCGACAGGGGTGAGCAGTTCTTC

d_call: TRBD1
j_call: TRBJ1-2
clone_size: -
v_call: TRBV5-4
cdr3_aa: CASSAQGANYGYTF
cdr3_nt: TGTGCCAGCAGCGCTCAGGGGGCTAACTATGGCTACACCTTC

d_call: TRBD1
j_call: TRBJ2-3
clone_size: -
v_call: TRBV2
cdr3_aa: CASSRQGEGTDTQYF
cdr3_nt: TGTGCCAGCAGTCGACAGGGAGAGGGCACAGATACGCAGTATTTT

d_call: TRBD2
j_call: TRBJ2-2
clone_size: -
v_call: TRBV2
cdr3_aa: CASRGGAANTGELFF
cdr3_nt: TGTGCCAGCAGGGGAGGGGCAGCAAACACCGGGGAGCTGTTTTTT

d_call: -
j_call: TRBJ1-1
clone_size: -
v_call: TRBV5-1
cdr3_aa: CASSWMTVSNTEAFF
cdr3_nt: TGCGCCAGCAGCTGGATGACAGTTTCGAACACTGAAGCTTTCTTT

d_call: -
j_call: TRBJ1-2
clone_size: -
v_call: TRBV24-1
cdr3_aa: CATSDSANYGYTF
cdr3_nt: TGTGCCACCAGTGATTCAGCTAACTATGGCTACACCTTC

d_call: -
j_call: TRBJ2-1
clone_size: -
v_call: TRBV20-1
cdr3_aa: CSASGLASDEQFF
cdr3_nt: TGCAGTGCTAGTGGGCTAGCGAGCGATGAGCAGTTCTTC

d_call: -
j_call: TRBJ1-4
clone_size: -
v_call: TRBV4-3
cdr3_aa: CASSQEAATNEKLFF
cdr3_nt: TGCGCCAGCAGCCAAGAGGCAGCAACTAATGAAAAACTGTTTTTT

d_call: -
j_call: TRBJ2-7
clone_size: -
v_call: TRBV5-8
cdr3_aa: CASSTHPSYEQYF
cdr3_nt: TGTGCCAGCAGCACGCATCCTAGCTACGAGCAGTACTTC

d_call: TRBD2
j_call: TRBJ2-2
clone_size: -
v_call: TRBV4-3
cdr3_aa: CASSQELAGYTGELFF
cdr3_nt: TGCGCCAGCAGCCAAGAACTAGCGGGGTACACCGGGGAGCTGTTTTTT

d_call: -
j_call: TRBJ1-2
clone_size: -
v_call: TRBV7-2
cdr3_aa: CASSLRGLTGGYTF
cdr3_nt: TGTGCCAGCAGCTTAAGAGGTCTCACAGGTGGCTACACCTTC

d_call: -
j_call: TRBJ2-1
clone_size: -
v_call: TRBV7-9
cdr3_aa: CASSLVAEEYNEQFF
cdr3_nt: TGTGCCAGCAGCTTAGTCGCGGAAGAGTACAATGAGCAGTTCTTC

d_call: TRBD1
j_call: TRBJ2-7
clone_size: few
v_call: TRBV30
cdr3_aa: CAWNRDRGIYEQYF
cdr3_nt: TGTGCCTGGAATCGGGACAGGGGCATCTACGAGCAGTACTTC

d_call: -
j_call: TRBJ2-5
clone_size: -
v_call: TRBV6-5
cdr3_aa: CASRTFETQYF
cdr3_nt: TGTGCCAGCAGGACTTTCGAGACCCAGTACTTC

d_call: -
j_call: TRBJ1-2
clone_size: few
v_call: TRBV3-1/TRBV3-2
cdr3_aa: CASSQQRFGYTF
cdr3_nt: TGTGCCAGCAGTCAGCAGAGGTTTGGCTACACCTTC

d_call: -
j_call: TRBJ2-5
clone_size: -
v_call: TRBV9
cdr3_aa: CASSVEGQETQYF
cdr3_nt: TGTGCCAGCAGCGTAGAGGGGCAAGAGACCCAGTACTTC

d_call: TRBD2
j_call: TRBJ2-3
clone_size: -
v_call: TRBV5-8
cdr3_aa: CASSLGGGGPPHTQYF
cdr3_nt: TGTGCCAGCAGCTTGGGCGGGGGGGGACCCCCACATACGCAGTATTTT

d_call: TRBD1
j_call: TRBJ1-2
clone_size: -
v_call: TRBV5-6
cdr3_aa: CASSRGQGGYTF
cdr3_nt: TGTGCCAGCAGCCGAGGACAGGGTGGCTACACCTTC

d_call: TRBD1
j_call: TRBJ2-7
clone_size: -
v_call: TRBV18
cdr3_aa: CASSPGQGNGYEQYF
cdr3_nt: TGTGCCAGCTCACCGGGACAGGGAAACGGTTACGAGCAGTACTTC

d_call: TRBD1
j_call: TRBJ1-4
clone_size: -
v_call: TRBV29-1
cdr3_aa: CSVGDSEIQLFF
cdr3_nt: TGCAGCGTTGGGGACAGCGAGATTCAACTGTTTTTT

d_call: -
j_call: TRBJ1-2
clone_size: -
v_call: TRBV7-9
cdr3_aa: CASSQDSPIYGYTF
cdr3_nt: TGTGCCAGCAGTCAGGACAGCCCTATCTATGGCTACACCTTC

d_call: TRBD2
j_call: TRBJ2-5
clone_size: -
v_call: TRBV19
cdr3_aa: CASSGIRAGQETQYF
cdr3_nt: TGTGCCAGTAGTGGGATTCGAGCGGGGCAAGAGACCCAGTACTTC

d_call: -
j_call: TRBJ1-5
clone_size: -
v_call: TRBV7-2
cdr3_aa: CASSLFGTNDQPQHF
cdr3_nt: TGTGCCAGCAGCTTATTTGGGACTAATGATCAGCCCCAGCATTTT

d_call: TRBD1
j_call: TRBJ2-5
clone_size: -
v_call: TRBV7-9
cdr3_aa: CASSWGQGGETQYF
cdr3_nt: TGTGCCAGCAGCTGGGGACAGGGTGGAGAGACCCAGTACTTC

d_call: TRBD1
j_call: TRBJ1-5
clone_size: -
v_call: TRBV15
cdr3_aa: CATSRDKGAGQPQHF
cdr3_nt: TGTGCCACCAGCAGAGATAAGGGGGCGGGTCAGCCCCAGCATTTT

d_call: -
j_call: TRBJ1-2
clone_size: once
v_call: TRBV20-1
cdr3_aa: CSARGERGYTF
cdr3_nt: TGCAGTGCTAGAGGGGAGCGGGGCTACACCTTC

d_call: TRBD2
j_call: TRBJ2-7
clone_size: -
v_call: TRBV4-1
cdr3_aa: CASSPGRRGSYEQYF
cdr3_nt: TGCGCCAGCAGCCCCGGGAGGCGGGGCTCCTACGAGCAGTACTTC

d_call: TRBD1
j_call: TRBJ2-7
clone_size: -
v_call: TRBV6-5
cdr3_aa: CASSRQGQRFYEQYF
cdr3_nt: TGTGCCAGCAGTAGACAGGGCCAGCGTTTCTACGAGCAGTACTTC

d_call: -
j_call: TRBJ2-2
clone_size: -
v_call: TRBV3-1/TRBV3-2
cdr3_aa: CASSQDRGGELFF
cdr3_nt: TGTGCCAGCAGCCAAGATCGGGGCGGGGAGCTGTTTTTT

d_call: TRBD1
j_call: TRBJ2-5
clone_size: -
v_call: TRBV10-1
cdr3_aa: CASSVNRGETQYF
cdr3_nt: TGCGCCAGCAGTGTCAACAGGGGAGAGACCCAGTACTTC

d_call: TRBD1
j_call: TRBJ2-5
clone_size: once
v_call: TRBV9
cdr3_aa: CASSVSGQGARETQYF
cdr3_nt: TGTGCCAGCAGCGTATCGGGACAGGGGGCTCGGGAGACCCAGTACTTC